The entry below gives a single T cell receptor (beta chain) sequence along with its context. Between the trimmed V and J ends, which lost 4 bases and 11 bases, there was a span of 16 bases. Germline V CDR1 and CDR2: SGHRS, YFSETQ. CDR3 length equals 14 residues. These data come from a study of blood T cell repertoires in COVID-19. Across the whole study: Spain, Italy and the United States supplied samples that represented acute and convalescent COVID-19. From T cells, B-cell-depleted T cells, or PBMCs came the material, which was cDNA or gDNA.

Sequenced by immunoSEQ multiplex PCR; TCRdb stores in-frame clones only, minus some. The table has about 170,000 clones, about 88% seen once. This clonotype originated in a woman of 80 years or more in a cohort sampled during active or convalescent COVID-19. The sample taken for sequencing was peripheral blood. This sequence joins TRBV5-1 and TRBJ1-6; D may be TRBD1 (6 bases). This chain's CDR3 is CASSTGTPKTPLHF. CDR3 coding DNA: TGCGCCAGCAGCACGGGGACACCTAAGACACCCCTCCACTTT. Full variable domain (rest looked up from reference TRBV5-1 and TRBJ1-6): KAGVTQTPRYLIKTRGQQVTLSCSPISGHRSVSWYQQTPGQGLQFLFEYFSETQRNKGNFPGRFSGRQFSNSRSEMNVSTLELGDSALYLCASSTGTPKTPLHFGNGTRLTVT.